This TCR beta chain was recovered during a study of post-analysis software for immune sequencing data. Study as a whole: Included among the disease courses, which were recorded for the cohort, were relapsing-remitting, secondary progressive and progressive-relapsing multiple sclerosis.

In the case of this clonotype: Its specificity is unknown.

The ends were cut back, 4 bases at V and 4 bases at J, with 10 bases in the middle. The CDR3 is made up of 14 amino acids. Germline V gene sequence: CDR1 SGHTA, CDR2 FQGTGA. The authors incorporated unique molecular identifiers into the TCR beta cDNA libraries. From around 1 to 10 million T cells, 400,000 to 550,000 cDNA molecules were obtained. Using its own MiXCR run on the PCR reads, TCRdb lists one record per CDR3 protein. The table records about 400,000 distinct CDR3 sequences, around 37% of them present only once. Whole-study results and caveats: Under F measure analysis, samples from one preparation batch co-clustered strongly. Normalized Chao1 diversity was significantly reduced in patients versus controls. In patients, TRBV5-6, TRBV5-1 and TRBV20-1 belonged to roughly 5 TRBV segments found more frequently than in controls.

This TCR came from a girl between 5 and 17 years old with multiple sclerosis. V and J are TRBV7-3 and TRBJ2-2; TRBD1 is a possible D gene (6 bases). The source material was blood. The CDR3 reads CASSYTGITGELFF. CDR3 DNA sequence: TGTGCCAGCAGCTATACAGGGATCACCGGGGAGCTGTTTTTT.